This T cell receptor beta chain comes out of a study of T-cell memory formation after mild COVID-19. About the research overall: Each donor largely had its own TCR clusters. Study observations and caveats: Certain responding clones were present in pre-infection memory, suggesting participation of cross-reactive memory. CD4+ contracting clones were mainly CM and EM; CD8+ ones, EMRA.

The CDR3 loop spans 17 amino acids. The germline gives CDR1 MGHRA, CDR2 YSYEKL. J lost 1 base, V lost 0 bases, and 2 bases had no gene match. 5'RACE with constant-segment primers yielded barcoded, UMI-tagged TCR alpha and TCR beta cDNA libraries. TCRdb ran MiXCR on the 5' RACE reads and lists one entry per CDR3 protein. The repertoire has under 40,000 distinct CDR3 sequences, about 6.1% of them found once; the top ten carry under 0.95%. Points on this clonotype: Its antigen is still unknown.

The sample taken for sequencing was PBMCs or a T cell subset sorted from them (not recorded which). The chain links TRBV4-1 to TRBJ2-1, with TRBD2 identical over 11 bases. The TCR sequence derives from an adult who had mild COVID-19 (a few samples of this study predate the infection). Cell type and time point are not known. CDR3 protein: CASSQEGLAASYNEQFF. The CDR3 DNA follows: TGCGCCAGCAGCCAAGAGGGACTAGCGGCTTCCTACAATGAGCAGTTCTTC.